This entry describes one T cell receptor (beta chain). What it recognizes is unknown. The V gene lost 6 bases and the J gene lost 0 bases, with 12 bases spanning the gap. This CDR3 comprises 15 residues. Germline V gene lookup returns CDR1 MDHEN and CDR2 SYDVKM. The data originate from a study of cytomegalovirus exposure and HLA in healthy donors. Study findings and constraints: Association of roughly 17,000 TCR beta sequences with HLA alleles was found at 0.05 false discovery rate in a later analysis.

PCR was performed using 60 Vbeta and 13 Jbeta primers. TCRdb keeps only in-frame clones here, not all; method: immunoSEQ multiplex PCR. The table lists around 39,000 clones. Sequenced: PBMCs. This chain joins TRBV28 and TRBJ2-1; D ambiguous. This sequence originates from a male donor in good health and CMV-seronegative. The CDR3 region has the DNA TGTGCCAGCAGGTTGGAAGGAGTCTCCTACAATGAGCAGTTCTTC. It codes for CASRLEGVSYNEQFF.